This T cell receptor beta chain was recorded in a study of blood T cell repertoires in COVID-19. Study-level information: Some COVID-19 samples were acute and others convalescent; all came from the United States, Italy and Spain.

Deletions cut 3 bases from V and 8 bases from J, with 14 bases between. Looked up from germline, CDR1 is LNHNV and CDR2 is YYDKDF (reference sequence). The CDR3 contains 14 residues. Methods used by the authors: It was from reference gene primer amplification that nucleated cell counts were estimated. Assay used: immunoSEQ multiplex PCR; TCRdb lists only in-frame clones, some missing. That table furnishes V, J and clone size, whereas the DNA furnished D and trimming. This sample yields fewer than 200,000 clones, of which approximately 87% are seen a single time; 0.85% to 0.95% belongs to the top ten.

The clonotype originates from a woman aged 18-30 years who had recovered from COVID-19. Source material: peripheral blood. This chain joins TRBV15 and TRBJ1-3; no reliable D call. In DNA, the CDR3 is TGTGCCACCAGCAGTACAAACAGTTTGTACACCATATATTTT. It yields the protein CATSSTNSLYTIYF.